The source of this TCR beta chain is a study of blood T cell repertoires in COVID-19. For the study at large: Specimens from acute and convalescent COVID-19 originated in the United States, Italy and Spain.

Germline trimming cut 5 bases from V and 0 bases from J; bases unmatched to any gene: 10. From germline, CDR1 is SEHNR and CDR2 FQNEAQ (reference sequence). The CDR3 covers 18 residues. Authors' methods: The assay estimated nucleated cells by amplifying reference gene primers. Libraries were prepared by immunoSEQ multiplex PCR; TCRdb keeps only in-frame clonotypes and omits some of them. That table supplies the V and J calls and clone size; D and trimming were determined from the DNA. The repertoire holds about 240,000 clones, approximately 83% seen once, with 3.6% in the top ten. Material for sequencing was PBMCs or T cells enriched from blood (not recorded which). This receptor was taken from a woman between 40 and 55 years old who had been exposed to COVID-19. The V gene is TRBV7-9, the J gene TRBJ2-6, with 7 bases aligning to TRBD1. The CDR3 sequence is CASSPAGTDFSGANVLTF. In DNA form, the CDR3 reads TGTGCCAGCAGCCCCGCCGGGACAGACTTCTCTGGGGCCAACGTCCTGACTTTC. The full variable domain, rest sourced from reference TRBV7-9 and TRBJ2-6, is DTGVSQNPRHKITKRGQNVTFRCDPISEHNRLYWYRQTLGQGPEFLTYFQNEAQLEKSRLLSDRFSAERPKGSFSTLEIQRTEQGDSAMYLCASSPAGTDFSGANVLTFGAGSRLTVL.